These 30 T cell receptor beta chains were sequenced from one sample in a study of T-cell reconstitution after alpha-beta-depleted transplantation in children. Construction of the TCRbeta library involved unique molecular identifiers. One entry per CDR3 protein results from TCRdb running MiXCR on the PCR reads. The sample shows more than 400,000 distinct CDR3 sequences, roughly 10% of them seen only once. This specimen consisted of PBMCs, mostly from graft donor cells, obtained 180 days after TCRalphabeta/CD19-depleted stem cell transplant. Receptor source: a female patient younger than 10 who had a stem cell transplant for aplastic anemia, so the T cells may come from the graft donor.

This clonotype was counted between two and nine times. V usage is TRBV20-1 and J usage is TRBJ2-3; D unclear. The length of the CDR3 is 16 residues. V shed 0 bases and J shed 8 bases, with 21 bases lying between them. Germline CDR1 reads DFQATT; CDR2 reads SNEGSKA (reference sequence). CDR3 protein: CSARDIGFFLAGTQYF. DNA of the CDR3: TGCAGTGCTAGAGATATCGGATTCTTCTTAGCTGGTACGCAGTATTTT.

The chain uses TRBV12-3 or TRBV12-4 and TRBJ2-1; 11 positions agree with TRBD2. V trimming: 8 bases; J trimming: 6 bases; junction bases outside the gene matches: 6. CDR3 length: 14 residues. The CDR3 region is CASLPSGRPNEQFF. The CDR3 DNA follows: TGTGCCAGCCTCCCTAGCGGGAGGCCCAATGAGCAGTTCTTC.

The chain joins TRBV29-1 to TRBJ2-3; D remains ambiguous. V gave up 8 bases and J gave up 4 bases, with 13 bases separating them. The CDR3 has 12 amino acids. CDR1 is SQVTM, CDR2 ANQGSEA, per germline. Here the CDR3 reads CSPEVFSDTQYF. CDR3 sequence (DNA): TGCAGCCCCGAGGTGTTTTCAGATACGCAGTATTTT.

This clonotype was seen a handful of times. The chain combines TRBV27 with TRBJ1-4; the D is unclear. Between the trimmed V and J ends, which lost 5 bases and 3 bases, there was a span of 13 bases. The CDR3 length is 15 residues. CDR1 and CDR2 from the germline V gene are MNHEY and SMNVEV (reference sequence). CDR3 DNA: TGTGCCAGCAGTCCTTCCGCTTGGGCTAATGAAAAACTGTTTTTT. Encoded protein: CASSPSAWANEKLFF. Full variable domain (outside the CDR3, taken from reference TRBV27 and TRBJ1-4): EAQVTQNPRYLITVTGKKLTVTCSQNMNHEYMSWYRQDPGLGLRQIYYSMNVEVTDKGDVPEGYKVSRKEKRNFPLILESPSPNQTSLYFCASSPSAWANEKLFFGSGTQLSVL.

CDR3: CASSKNLNEQFF. For the CDR3, the DNA is TGTGCCAGCAGCAAAAACCTCAATGAGCAGTTCTTC. The gene calls are TRBV7-9 and TRBJ2-1; D unresolved. The germline gives CDR1 SEHNR, CDR2 FQNEAQ (reference sequence). This CDR3 contains 12 residues. Deletions cut 5 bases from V and 6 bases from J, with 8 bases between. Full variable domain (remainder filled in from reference TRBV7-9 and TRBJ2-1): DTGVSQNPRHKITKRGQNVTFRCDPISEHNRLYWYRQTLGQGPEFLTYFQNEAQLEKSRLLSDRFSAERPKGSFSTLEIQRTEQGDSAMYLCASSKNLNEQFFGPGTRLTVL.

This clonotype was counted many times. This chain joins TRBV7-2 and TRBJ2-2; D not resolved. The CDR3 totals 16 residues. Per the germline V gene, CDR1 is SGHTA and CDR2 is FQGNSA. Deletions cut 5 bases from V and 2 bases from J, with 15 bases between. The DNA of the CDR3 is TGTGCCAGCAGCACACGGGCAGCGAGAAACACCGGGGAGCTGTTTTTT. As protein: CASSTRAARNTGELFF. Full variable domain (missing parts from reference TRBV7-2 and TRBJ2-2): GAGVSQSPSNKVTEKGKDVELRCDPISGHTALYWYRQSLGQGLEFLIYFQGNSAPDKSGLPSDRFSAERTGGSVSTLTIQRTQQEDSAVYLCASSTRAARNTGELFFGEGSRLTVL.

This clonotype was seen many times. CDR3 sequence reads: CASSSGGNYGYTF. CDR3 bases: TGTGCCAGCAGCTCAGGGGGAAACTATGGCTACACCTTC. The V and J genes are TRBV7-9 and TRBJ1-2; 7 nucleotides match TRBD1. With 4 bases clipped from V and 2 bases from J, the junction kept 1 base outside the gene matches. The CDR3 covers 13 residues. CDR1 and CDR2 from the germline V gene are SEHNR and FQNEAQ (reference sequence).

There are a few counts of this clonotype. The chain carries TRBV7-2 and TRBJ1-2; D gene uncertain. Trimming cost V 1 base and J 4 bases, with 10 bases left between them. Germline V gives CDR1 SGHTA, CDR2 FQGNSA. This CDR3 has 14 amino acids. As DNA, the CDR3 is TGTGCCAGCAGCTTAGTGTACAAAATCTATGGCTACACCTTC. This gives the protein CASSLVYKIYGYTF. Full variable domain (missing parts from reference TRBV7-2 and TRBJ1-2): GAGVSQSPSNKVTEKGKDVELRCDPISGHTALYWYRQSLGQGLEFLIYFQGNSAPDKSGLPSDRFSAERTGGSVSTLTIQRTQQEDSAVYLCASSLVYKIYGYTFGSGTRLTVV.

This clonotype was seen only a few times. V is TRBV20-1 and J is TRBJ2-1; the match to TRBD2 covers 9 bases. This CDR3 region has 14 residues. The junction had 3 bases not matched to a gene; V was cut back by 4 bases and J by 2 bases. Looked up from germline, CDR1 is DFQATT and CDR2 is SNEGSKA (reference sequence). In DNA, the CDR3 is TGCAGTGCTAATTTAGCGGGAGCCTACAATGAGCAGTTCTTC. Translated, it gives CSANLAGAYNEQFF.

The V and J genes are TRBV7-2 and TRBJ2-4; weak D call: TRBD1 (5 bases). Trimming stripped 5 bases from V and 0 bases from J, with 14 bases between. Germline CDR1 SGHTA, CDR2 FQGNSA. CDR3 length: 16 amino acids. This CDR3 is CASSPLDTLAKNIQYF. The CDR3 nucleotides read TGTGCCAGCAGCCCACTGGACACTTTAGCCAAAAACATTCAGTACTTC.

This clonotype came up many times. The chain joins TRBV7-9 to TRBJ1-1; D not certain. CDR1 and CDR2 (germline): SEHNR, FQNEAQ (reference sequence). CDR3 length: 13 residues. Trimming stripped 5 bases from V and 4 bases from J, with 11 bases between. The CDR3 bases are TGTGCCAGCAGCCTTGAAGCGACCACTGAAGCTTTCTTT. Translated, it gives CASSLEATTEAFF.

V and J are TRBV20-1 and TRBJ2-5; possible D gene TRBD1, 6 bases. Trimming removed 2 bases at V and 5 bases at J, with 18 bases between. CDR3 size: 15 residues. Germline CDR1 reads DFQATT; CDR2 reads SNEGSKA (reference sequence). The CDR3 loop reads CSARRPSGDEETQYF. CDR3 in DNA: TGCAGTGCTAGACGCCCCTCAGGGGATGAGGAGACCCAGTACTTC.

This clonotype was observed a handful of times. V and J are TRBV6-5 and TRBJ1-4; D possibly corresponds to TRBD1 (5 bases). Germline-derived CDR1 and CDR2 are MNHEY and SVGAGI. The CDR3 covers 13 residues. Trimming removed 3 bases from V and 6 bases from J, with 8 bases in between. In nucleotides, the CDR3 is TGTGCCAGCAGTTATCGCAGGGATGAAAAACTGTTTTTT. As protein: CASSYRRDEKLFF.

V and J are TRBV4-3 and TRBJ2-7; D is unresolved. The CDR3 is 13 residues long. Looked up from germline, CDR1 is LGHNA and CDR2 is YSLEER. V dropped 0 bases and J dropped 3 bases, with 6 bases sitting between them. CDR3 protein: CASSQDRNYEQYF. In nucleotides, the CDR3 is TGCGCCAGCAGCCAAGACAGGAACTACGAGCAGTACTTC.

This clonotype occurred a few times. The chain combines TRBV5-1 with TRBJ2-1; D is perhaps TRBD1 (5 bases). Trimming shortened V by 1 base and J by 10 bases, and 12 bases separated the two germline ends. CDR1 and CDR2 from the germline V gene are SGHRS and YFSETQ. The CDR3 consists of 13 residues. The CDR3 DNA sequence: TGCGCCAGCAGCTTGTCAGGGTTTGACGAGCAGTTCTTC. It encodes CASSLSGFDEQFF. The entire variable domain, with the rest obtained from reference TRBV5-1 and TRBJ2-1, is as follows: KAGVTQTPRYLIKTRGQQVTLSCSPISGHRSVSWYQQTPGQGLQFLFEYFSETQRNKGNFPGRFSGRQFSNSRSEMNVSTLELGDSALYLCASSLSGFDEQFFGPGTRLTVL.

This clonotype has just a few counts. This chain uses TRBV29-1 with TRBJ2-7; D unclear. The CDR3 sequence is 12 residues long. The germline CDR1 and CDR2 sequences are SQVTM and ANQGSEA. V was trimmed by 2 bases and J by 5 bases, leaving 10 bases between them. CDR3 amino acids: CSVEMRRNEQYF. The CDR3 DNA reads TGCAGCGTTGAAATGAGAAGAAACGAGCAGTACTTC.

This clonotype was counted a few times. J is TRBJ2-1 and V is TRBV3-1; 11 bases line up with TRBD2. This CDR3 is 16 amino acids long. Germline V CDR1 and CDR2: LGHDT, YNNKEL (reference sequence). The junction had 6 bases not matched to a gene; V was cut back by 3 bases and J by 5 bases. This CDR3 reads CASSHSLAGGDNEQFF. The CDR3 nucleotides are TGTGCCAGCAGCCACTCTCTAGCGGGAGGTGACAATGAGCAGTTCTTC.

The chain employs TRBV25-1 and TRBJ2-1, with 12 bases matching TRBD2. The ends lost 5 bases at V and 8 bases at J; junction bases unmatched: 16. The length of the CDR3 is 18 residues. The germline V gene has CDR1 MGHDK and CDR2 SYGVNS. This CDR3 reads CASSTLRTSGIPGDEQFF. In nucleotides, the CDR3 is TGTGCCAGCAGTACCCTAAGGACTAGCGGGATTCCAGGGGATGAGCAGTTCTTC.

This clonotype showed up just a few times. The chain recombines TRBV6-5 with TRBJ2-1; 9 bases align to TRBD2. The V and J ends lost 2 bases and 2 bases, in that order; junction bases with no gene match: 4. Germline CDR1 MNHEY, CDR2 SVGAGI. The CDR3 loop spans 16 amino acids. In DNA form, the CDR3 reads TGTGCCAGCAGTTACAGGATAGCGGGAGCCTACAATGAGCAGTTCTTC. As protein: CASSYRIAGAYNEQFF.

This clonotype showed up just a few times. The chain's CDR3 is CASSLGGSEAGYGYTF. The CDR3 DNA is TGTGCCAGCAGCTTAGGAGGCAGTGAGGCGGGCTATGGCTACACCTTC. V and J are TRBV7-9 and TRBJ1-2; D gene unclear. The CDR3 sequence is 16 residues long. V dropped 1 base and J dropped 4 bases, with 16 bases sitting between them. Germline lookup yields CDR1 SEHNR and CDR2 FQNEAQ (reference sequence). The whole variable domain, filled in from reference TRBV7-9 and TRBJ1-2, reads DTGVSQNPRHKITKRGQNVTFRCDPISEHNRLYWYRQTLGQGPEFLTYFQNEAQLEKSRLLSDRFSAERPKGSFSTLEIQRTEQGDSAMYLCASSLGGSEAGYGYTFGSGTRLTVV.

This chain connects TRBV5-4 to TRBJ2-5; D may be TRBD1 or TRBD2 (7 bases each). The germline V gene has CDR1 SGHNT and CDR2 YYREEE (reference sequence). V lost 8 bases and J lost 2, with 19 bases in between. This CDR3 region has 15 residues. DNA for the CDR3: TGTGCCAGTGGGGCCAGGGGGGGGGCACAAGAGACCCAGTACTTC. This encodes CASGARGGAQETQYF.

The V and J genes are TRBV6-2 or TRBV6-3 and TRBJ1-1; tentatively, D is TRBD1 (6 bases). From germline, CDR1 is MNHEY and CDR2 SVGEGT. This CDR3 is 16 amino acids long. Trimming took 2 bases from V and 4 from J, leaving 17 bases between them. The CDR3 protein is CASSYGAGEVSTEAFF. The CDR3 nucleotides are TGTGCCAGCAGTTACGGGGCAGGGGAGGTTTCCACTGAAGCTTTCTTT.

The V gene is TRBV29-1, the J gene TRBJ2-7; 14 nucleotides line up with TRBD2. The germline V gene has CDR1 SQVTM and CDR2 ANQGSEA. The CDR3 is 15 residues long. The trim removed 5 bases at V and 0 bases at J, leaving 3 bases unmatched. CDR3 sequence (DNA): TGCAGCGTTTCTGGGACTAGCGGGAGCTCCTACGAGCAGTACTTC. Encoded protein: CSVSGTSGSSYEQYF.

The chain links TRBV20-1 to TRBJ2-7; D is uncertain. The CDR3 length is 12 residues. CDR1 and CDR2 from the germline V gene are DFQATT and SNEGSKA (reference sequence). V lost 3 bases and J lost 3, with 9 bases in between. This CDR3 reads CSARVVHYEQYF. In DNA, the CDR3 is TGCAGTGCTAGGGTGGTCCACTACGAGCAGTACTTC.

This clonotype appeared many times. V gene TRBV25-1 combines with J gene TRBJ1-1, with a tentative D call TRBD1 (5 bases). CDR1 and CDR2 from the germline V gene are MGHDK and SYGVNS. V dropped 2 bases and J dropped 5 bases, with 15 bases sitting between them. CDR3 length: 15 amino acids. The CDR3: CASSEIGGGKTEAFF. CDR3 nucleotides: TGTGCCAGCAGTGAAATTGGGGGAGGAAAAACTGAAGCTTTCTTT. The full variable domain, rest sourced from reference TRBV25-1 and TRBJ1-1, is EADIYQTPRYLVIGTGKKITLECSQTMGHDKMYWYQQDPGMELHLIHYSYGVNSTEKGDLSSESTVSRIRTEHFPLTLESARPSHTSQYLCASSEIGGGKTEAFFGQGTRLTVV.

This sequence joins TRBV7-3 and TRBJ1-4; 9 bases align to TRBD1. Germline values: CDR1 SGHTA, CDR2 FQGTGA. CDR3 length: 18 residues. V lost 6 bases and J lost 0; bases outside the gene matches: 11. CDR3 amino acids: CASRPISGTGSTNEKLFF. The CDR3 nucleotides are TGTGCCAGCAGGCCTATCTCCGGGACAGGGTCAACTAATGAAAAACTGTTTTTT.

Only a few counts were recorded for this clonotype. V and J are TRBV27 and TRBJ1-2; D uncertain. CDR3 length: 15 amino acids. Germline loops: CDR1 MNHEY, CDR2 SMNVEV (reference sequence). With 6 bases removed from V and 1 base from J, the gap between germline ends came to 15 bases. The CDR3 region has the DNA TGTGCCAGCAGCCAGTCCCCTAGAGGTAACTATGGCTACACCTTC. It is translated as CASSQSPRGNYGYTF.

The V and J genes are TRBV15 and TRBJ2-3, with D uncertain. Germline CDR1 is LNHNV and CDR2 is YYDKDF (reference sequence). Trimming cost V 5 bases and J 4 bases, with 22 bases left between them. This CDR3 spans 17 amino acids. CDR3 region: CATSLRTHFEASDTQYF. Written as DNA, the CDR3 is TGTGCCACCAGCCTAAGGACCCACTTTGAGGCTTCAGATACGCAGTATTTT.

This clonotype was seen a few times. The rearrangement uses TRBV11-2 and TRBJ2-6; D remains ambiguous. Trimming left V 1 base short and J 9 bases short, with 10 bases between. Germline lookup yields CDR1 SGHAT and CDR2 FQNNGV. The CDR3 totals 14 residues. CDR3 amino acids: CASSLGATVNVLTF. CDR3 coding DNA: TGTGCCAGCAGCTTAGGCGCAACAGTCAACGTCCTGACTTTC.

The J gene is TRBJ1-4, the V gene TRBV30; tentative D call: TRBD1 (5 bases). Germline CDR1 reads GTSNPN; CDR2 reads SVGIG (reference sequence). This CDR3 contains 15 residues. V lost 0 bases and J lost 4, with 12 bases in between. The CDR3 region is CAWSVTRGGNEKLFF. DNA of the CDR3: TGTGCCTGGAGTGTCACGAGGGGTGGTAATGAAAAACTGTTTTTT.